A selection of T cell receptor beta chains follows, all from one sample in a study of molecular identifiers for immune sequencing clone quantification. In TCRdb, the PCR reads were re-called with MiXCR into one record per CDR3 protein. The data show around 470,000 distinct CDR3 sequences, about 22% seen once. The sample was naive CD8+ T cells from blood, with Jurkat cell RNA spiked in. The receptors come from a human donor in good health. Some libraries in this study had Jurkat cell RNA spiked in. Each CDR3 is given with its conserved first and last residue. The D gene is left open where the match is weak. Clone sizes are given selectively: once, few, many, or a class where the clone is expanded.

j_call: TRBJ1-1
v_call: TRBV4-1
clone_size: .
d_call: .
cdr3_length: 15
cdr3_nt: TGCGCCAGCAGCCAAGAACTTATGGGACGGCCTGAAGCTTTCTTT
cdr3_aa: CASSQELMGRPEAFF

j_call: TRBJ2-4
v_call: TRBV4-2
clone_size: many
d_call: .
cdr3_length: 13
cdr3_nt: TGTGCCAGCAGCCAAGATAGAGCGGAGGATCAGTACTTC
cdr3_aa: CASSQDRAEDQYF

j_call: TRBJ1-4
v_call: TRBV6-2/TRBV6-3
clone_size: .
d_call: TRBD1
cdr3_length: 16
cdr3_nt: TGTGCCAGCAGTTACTCGAGGGACAGAGGACCGGAAAAACTGTTTTTT
cdr3_aa: CASSYSRDRGPEKLFF

j_call: TRBJ2-3
v_call: TRBV6-2/TRBV6-3
clone_size: many
d_call: TRBD2
cdr3_length: 15
cdr3_nt: TGTGCCAGCAGTTATAGCGGGGGGGGGCCAGATACGCAGTATTTT
cdr3_aa: CASSYSGGGPDTQYF

j_call: TRBJ1-2
v_call: TRBV7-9
clone_size: .
d_call: TRBD1
cdr3_length: 14
cdr3_nt: TGTGCCAGCAGCTCGGGACAGGGAGTGTATGGCTACACCTTC
cdr3_aa: CASSSGQGVYGYTF

j_call: TRBJ1-5
v_call: TRBV6-2/TRBV6-3
clone_size: .
d_call: .
cdr3_length: 14
cdr3_nt: TGTGCCAGCAGAAGGGACGGATACAATCAGCCCCAGCATTTT
cdr3_aa: CASRRDGYNQPQHF

j_call: TRBJ2-7
v_call: TRBV12-3/TRBV12-4
clone_size: .
d_call: .
cdr3_length: 12
cdr3_nt: TGTGCCAGCAGCGCTACAGGGAACGAGCAGTACTTC
cdr3_aa: CASSATGNEQYF

j_call: TRBJ2-7
v_call: TRBV20-1
clone_size: few
d_call: .
cdr3_length: 12
cdr3_nt: TGCAGTGCCAGTTTCGAGTCCTACGAGCAGTACTTC
cdr3_aa: CSASFESYEQYF

j_call: TRBJ2-2
v_call: TRBV30
clone_size: .
d_call: .
cdr3_length: 11
cdr3_nt: TGTGCCTGGAGTAGTACCGGGGAGCTGTTTTTT
cdr3_aa: CAWSSTGELFF

j_call: TRBJ1-2
v_call: TRBV14
clone_size: .
d_call: .
cdr3_length: 13
cdr3_nt: TGTGCCAGCAGCCACAGGGCGGACTATGGCTACACCTTC
cdr3_aa: CASSHRADYGYTF

j_call: TRBJ2-3
v_call: TRBV30
clone_size: .
d_call: TRBD2
cdr3_length: 15
cdr3_nt: TGTGCCTGGAGTGTACTAGCGGGAGGTTCAGATACGCAGTATTTT
cdr3_aa: CAWSVLAGGSDTQYF

j_call: TRBJ1-3
v_call: TRBV28
clone_size: few
d_call: TRBD1
cdr3_length: 17
cdr3_nt: TGTGCCAGCAGCCCGGGACAGGGGACCTACTCTGGAAACACCATATATTTT
cdr3_aa: CASSPGQGTYSGNTIYF

j_call: TRBJ1-5
v_call: TRBV19
clone_size: .
d_call: .
cdr3_length: 14
cdr3_nt: TGTGCCAGTAGAGAACAGTTTAGCAATCAGCCCCAGCATTTT
cdr3_aa: CASREQFSNQPQHF

j_call: TRBJ2-1
v_call: TRBV29-1
clone_size: many
d_call: TRBD1
cdr3_length: 12
cdr3_nt: TGCAGCTCGCAGGGGGTTTACAATGAGCAGTTCTTC
cdr3_aa: CSSQGVYNEQFF

j_call: TRBJ2-1
v_call: TRBV5-1
clone_size: many
d_call: TRBD2
cdr3_length: 15
cdr3_nt: TGCGCCAGCAGCCCACGCGGGACTAGTAGGGATGAGCAGTTCTTC
cdr3_aa: CASSPRGTSRDEQFF

j_call: TRBJ2-5
v_call: TRBV20-1
clone_size: many
d_call: .
cdr3_length: 12
cdr3_nt: TGCAGTGCTCTATTCTCGCAAGAGACCCAGTACTTC
cdr3_aa: CSALFSQETQYF

j_call: TRBJ2-1
v_call: TRBV4-3
clone_size: many
d_call: TRBD1
cdr3_length: 15
cdr3_nt: TGCGCCAGCAGCCAAGGGACAGGGCGGGAAAATGAGCAGTTCTTC
cdr3_aa: CASSQGTGRENEQFF

j_call: TRBJ2-7
v_call: TRBV7-9
clone_size: .
d_call: .
cdr3_length: 15
cdr3_nt: TGTGCCAGCAGCTTAGGTGGTACAGTCCGGGACGGGCAGTACTTC
cdr3_aa: CASSLGGTVRDGQYF

j_call: TRBJ1-5
v_call: TRBV28
clone_size: few
d_call: .
cdr3_length: 15
cdr3_nt: TGTGCCAGCAGGCCGACGGTAGGCCTCAATCAGCCCCAGCATTTT
cdr3_aa: CASRPTVGLNQPQHF

j_call: TRBJ2-3
v_call: TRBV14
clone_size: many
d_call: .
cdr3_length: 16
cdr3_nt: TGTGCCAGCAGCCAGAGGAGGGCCACAGTCACAGATACGCAGTATTTT
cdr3_aa: CASSQRRATVTDTQYF

j_call: TRBJ2-5
v_call: TRBV7-6
clone_size: many
d_call: TRBD2
cdr3_length: 18
cdr3_nt: TGTGCCAGCGGCTTAAAGGGTTTCGGACTAGCGGACCAAGAGACCCAGTACTTC
cdr3_aa: CASGLKGFGLADQETQYF

j_call: TRBJ2-7
v_call: TRBV5-5
clone_size: .
d_call: TRBD2
cdr3_length: 17
cdr3_nt: TGTGCCAGCAACCCGCATCTAGGGACTAGCGGGAACTACGAGCAGTACTTC
cdr3_aa: CASNPHLGTSGNYEQYF

j_call: TRBJ2-3
v_call: TRBV12-3/TRBV12-4
clone_size: many
d_call: .
cdr3_length: 15
cdr3_nt: TGTGCCAGCAGTCAATTCCGGTTAAGCACAGATACGCAGTATTTT
cdr3_aa: CASSQFRLSTDTQYF

j_call: TRBJ2-1
v_call: TRBV27
clone_size: few
d_call: .
cdr3_length: 14
cdr3_nt: TGTGCCAGCAGTTTATCGGGGTATACGGGTGAGCAGTTCTTC
cdr3_aa: CASSLSGYTGEQFF

j_call: TRBJ2-7
v_call: TRBV3-1
clone_size: .
d_call: TRBD2
cdr3_length: 16
cdr3_nt: TGTGCCAGCAGCCTGAGGACTAGCGTTAGCTCCTACGAGCAGTACTTC
cdr3_aa: CASSLRTSVSSYEQYF

j_call: TRBJ2-7
v_call: TRBV7-2
clone_size: many
d_call: TRBD1
cdr3_length: 15
cdr3_nt: TGTGCCAGCAGTGAGGGGACAGGGGCATCCTACGAGCAGTACTTC
cdr3_aa: CASSEGTGASYEQYF

j_call: TRBJ2-7
v_call: TRBV29-1
clone_size: .
d_call: TRBD2
cdr3_length: 15
cdr3_nt: TGCAGCGTTGAAGATGAGGCGGGAGAAGTGTACGAGCAGTACTTC
cdr3_aa: CSVEDEAGEVYEQYF

j_call: TRBJ2-1
v_call: TRBV19
clone_size: .
d_call: TRBD2
cdr3_length: 14
cdr3_nt: TGTGCCAGTAGTATTAGCGGGAACTACAATGAGCAGTTCTTC
cdr3_aa: CASSISGNYNEQFF

j_call: TRBJ1-5
v_call: TRBV19
clone_size: .
d_call: .
cdr3_length: 15
cdr3_nt: TGTGCCAGTAGTCTTACTCCAATCTCCAATCAGCCCCAGCATTTT
cdr3_aa: CASSLTPISNQPQHF

j_call: TRBJ2-7
v_call: TRBV20-1
clone_size: few
d_call: .
cdr3_length: 13
cdr3_nt: TGCAGTGCTAGATCCGATTCCTCCTACGAGCAGTACTTC
cdr3_aa: CSARSDSSYEQYF

j_call: TRBJ1-4
v_call: TRBV13
clone_size: many
d_call: TRBD1
cdr3_length: 15
cdr3_nt: TGTGCCAGCAGCCTACGACAGGGGGCAGGGGAAAAACTGTTTTTT
cdr3_aa: CASSLRQGAGEKLFF

j_call: TRBJ2-7
v_call: TRBV4-2
clone_size: few
d_call: .
cdr3_length: 17
cdr3_nt: TGTGCCAGCAGCCTCCGAGACTCCCAGGGGTCGGTTTACGAGCAGTACTTC
cdr3_aa: CASSLRDSQGSVYEQYF

j_call: TRBJ2-7
v_call: TRBV7-2
clone_size: .
d_call: TRBD1
cdr3_length: 14
cdr3_nt: TGTGCCAGCAGCAATGGACAGGGAGTTGAGGAGCAGTACTTC
cdr3_aa: CASSNGQGVEEQYF

j_call: TRBJ2-1
v_call: TRBV7-9
clone_size: many
d_call: .
cdr3_length: 13
cdr3_nt: TGTGCCAGCAGCTTATCAGTTCGAGATGAGCAGTTCTTC
cdr3_aa: CASSLSVRDEQFF